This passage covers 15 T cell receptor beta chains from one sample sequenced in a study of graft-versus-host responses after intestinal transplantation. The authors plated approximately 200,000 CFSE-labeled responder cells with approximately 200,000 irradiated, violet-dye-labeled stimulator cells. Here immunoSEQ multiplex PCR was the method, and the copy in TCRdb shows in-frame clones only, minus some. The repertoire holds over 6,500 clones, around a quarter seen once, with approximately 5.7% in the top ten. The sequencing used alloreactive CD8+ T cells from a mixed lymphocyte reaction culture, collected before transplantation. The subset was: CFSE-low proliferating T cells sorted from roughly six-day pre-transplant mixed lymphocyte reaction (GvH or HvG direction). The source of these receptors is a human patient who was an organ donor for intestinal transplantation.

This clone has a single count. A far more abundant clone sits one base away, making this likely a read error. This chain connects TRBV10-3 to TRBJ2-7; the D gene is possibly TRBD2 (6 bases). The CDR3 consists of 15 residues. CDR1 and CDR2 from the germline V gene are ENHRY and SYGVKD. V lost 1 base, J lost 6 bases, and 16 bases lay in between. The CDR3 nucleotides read TGTGCCATCAGTGAGTGGGGTAGCGGACCCTGCGAGCAGTACTTC. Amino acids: CAISEWGSGPCEQYF.

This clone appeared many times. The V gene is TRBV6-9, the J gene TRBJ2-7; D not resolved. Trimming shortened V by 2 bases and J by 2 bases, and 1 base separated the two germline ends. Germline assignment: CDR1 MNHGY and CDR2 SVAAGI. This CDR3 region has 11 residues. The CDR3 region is CASSYAYEQYF. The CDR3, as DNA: TGTGCCAGCAGTTATGCCTACGAGCAGTACTTC.

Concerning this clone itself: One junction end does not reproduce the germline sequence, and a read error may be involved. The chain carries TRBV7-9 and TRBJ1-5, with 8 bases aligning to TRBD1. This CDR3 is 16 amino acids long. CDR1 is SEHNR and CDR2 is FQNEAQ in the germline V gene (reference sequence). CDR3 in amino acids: CASSQAGYRGNQPQHF. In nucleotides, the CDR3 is TGCGCCAGCAGCCAAGCCGGGTACAGGGGGAATCAGCCCCAGCATTTT.

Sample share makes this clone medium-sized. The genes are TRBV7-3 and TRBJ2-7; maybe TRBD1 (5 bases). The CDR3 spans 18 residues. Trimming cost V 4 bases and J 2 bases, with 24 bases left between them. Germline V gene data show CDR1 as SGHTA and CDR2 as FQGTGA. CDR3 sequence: CASSYPGEEKGFTYEQYF. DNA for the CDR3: TGTGCCAGCAGCTACCCAGGTGAGGAGAAGGGGTTTACCTACGAGCAGTACTTC. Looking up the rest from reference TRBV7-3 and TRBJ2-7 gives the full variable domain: GAGVSQTPSNKVTEKGKYVELRCDPISGHTALYWYRQSLGQGPEFLIYFQGTGAADDSGLPNDRFFAVRPEGSVSTLKIQRTERGDSAVYLCASSYPGEEKGFTYEQYFGPGTRLTVT.

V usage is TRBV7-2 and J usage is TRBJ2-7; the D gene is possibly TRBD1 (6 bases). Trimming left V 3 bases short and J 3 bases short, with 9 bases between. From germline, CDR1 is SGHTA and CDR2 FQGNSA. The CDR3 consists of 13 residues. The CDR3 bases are TGTGCCAGCAGCTTGGCACAGGGCTACGAGCAGTACTTC. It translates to CASSLAQGYEQYF. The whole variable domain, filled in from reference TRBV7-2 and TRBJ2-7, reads GAGVSQSPSNKVTEKGKDVELRCDPISGHTALYWYRQSLGQGLEFLIYFQGNSAPDKSGLPSDRFSAERTGGSVSTLTIQRTQQEDSAVYLCASSLAQGYEQYFGPGTRLTVT.

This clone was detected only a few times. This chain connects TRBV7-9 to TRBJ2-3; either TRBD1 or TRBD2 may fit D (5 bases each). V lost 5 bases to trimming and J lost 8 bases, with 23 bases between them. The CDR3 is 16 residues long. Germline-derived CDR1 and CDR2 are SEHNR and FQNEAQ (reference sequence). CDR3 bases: TGTGCCAGCAGCACTAGGATGCGGGTCGTTCAGGGTACGCAGTATTTT. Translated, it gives CASSTRMRVVQGTQYF.

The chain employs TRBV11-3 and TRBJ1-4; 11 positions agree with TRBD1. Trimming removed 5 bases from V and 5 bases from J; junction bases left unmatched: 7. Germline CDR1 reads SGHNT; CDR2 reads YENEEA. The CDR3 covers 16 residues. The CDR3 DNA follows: TGTGCCAGCAGCCTGGGACAGGGGGGCTTAAATGAAAAACTGTTTTTT. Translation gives CASSLGQGGLNEKLFF.

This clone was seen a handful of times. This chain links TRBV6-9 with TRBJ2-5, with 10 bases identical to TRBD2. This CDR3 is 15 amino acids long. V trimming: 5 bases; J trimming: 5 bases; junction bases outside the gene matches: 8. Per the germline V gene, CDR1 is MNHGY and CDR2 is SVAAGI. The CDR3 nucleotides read TGTGCCAGCAGTCTCCTAGCGGGAGCAATGGAGACCCAGTACTTC. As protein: CASSLLAGAMETQYF.

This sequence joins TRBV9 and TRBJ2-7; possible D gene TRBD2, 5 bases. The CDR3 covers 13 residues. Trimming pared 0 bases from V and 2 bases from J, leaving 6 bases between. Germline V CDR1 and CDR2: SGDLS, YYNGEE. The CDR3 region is CASSVGGTYEQYF. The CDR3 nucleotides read TGTGCCAGCAGCGTAGGAGGGACCTACGAGCAGTACTTC.

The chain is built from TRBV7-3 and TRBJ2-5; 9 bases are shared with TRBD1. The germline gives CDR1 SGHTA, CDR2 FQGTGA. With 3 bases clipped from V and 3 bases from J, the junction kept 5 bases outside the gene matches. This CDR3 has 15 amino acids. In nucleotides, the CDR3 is TGTGCCAGCAGCTTTGCCGGACAGGGGAAAGAGACCCAGTACTTC. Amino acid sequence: CASSFAGQGKETQYF.

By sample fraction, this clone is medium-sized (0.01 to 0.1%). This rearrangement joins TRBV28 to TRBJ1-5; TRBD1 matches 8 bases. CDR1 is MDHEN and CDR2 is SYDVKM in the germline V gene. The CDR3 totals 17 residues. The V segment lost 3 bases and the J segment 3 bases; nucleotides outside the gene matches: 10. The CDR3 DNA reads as TGTGCCAGCAGTTTGCTAGCCAGGACAGGGTACAATCAGCCCCAGCATTTT. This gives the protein CASSLLARTGYNQPQHF.

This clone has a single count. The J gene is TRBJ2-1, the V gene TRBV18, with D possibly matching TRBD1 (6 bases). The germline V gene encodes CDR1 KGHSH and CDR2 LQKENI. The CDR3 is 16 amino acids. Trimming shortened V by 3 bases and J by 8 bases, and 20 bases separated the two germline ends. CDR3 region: CASSPFHYRVLHEQFF. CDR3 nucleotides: TGTGCCAGCTCACCGTTCCACTACAGGGTTTTGCATGAGCAGTTCTTC.

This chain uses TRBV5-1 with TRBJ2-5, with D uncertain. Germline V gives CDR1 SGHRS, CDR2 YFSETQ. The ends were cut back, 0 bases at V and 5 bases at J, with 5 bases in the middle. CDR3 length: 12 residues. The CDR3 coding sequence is TGCGCCAGCAGCTTGGACGGGGAGACCCAGTACTTC. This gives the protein CASSLDGETQYF. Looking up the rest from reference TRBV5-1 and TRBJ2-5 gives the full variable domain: KAGVTQTPRYLIKTRGQQVTLSCSPISGHRSVSWYQQTPGQGLQFLFEYFSETQRNKGNFPGRFSGRQFSNSRSEMNVSTLELGDSALYLCASSLDGETQYFGPGTRLLVL.

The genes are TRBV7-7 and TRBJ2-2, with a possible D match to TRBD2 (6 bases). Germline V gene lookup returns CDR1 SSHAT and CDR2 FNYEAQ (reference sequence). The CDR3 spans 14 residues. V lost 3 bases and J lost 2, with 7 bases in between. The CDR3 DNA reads TGTGCCAGCAGCTTGGGACTCAACACCGGGGAGCTGTTTTTT. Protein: CASSLGLNTGELFF.

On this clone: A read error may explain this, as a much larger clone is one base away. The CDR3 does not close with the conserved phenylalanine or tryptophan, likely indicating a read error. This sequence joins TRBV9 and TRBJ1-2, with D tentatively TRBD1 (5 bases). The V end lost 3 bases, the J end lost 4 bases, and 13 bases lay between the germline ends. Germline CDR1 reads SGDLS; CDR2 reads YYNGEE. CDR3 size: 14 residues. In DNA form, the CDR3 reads TGTGCCAGCAGCGGTTTCAGGGAGAGCTATGGCTACACCCTC. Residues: CASSGFRESYGYTL.